The 25 T cell receptor beta chains below were found in one sample sequenced in a study of T cell changes during pregnancy in multiple sclerosis. Libraries were prepared by immunoSEQ multiplex PCR; TCRdb keeps only in-frame clonotypes and omits some of them. The data hold over 50,000 clones, with approximately 90% observed a single time. Sequencing used peripheral blood, obtained in the first trimester of pregnancy. All receptors come from a female donor in good health, enrolled as a control in a pregnancy study.

The genes are TRBV2 and TRBJ1-4; 10 nucleotides align to TRBD1. Germline CDR1 is SNHLY and CDR2 is FYNNEI. Losses at the gene ends were 6 bases for V and 0 bases for J; bases not matched to a gene: 10. The CDR3 runs to 18 residues. CDR3 sequence reads: CASSVDRGLLATNEKLFF. CDR3 coding DNA: TGTGCCAGCAGCGTCGACAGGGGGCTATTAGCAACTAATGAAAAACTGTTTTTT.

The rearrangement uses TRBV18 and TRBJ2-1; TRBD1 matches 8 bases. V lost 5 bases and J lost 3; bases outside the gene matches: 3. Germline assignment: CDR1 KGHSH and CDR2 LQKENI. The CDR3 totals 14 residues. The CDR3 nucleotides read TGTGCCAGCTCAATCGGACAGGGCTACAATGAGCAGTTCTTC. This translates into CASSIGQGYNEQFF.

The chain couples TRBV5-1 to TRBJ1-1; a weak D match, TRBD1 (5 bases). Germline V CDR1 and CDR2: SGHRS, YFSETQ. The CDR3 is 13 residues long. V was shortened by 5 bases and J by 1 base, with 9 bases between the two germline ends. CDR3 sequence: CASRKQENTEAFF. The CDR3 DNA reads TGCGCCAGCAGAAAACAGGAGAACACTGAAGCTTTCTTT.

The chain is built from TRBV21-1 and TRBJ1-1; the D segment call TRBD1 is taken from the table without a DNA check. TRBV21-1 is a documented pseudogene. This CDR3 has 15 residues. The CDR3 reads CASSNRGRGNTEAFF. CDR3 DNA: TGTGCCAGCAGCAACAGGGGGCGAGGGAACACTGAAGCTTTCTTT.

The CDR3 DNA follows: TGTGCCAGCAGTTTAAGGACTAGCGGAACCTACGAGCAGTACTTC. It encodes CASSLRTSGTYEQYF. This sequence joins TRBV28 and TRBJ2-5, with TRBD2 identical over 10 bases. TRBJ2-7 explains the end of the DNA better; the J call may be wrong. This CDR3 comprises 15 residues. Germline CDR1 and CDR2: MDHEN and SYDVKM.

The chain employs TRBV18 and TRBJ1-5; D uncertain. V gave up 0 bases and J gave up 4 bases, with 7 bases separating them. The CDR3 sequence is 14 residues long. Germline assignment: CDR1 KGHSH and CDR2 LQKENI. CDR3 residues: CASSPPYLNQPQHF. CDR3 bases: TGTGCCAGCTCACCACCGTATCTAAATCAGCCCCAGCATTTT.

The rearrangement links TRBV4-1 to TRBJ2-2; TRBD2 matches 8 bases. V was pared by 5 bases and J by 6 bases, with 11 bases of the junction left unmatched. CDR3 length equals 16 residues. The germline V gene encodes CDR1 MGHRA and CDR2 YSYEKL. The CDR3 spells CASSGAGASSAGELFF. The CDR3 coding sequence is TGCGCCAGCAGCGGAGCGGGGGCCAGCTCCGCCGGGGAGCTGTTTTTT.

The V gene is TRBV4-2, the J gene TRBJ2-7, with 7 bases that match TRBD1. V lost 5 bases, J lost 2 bases, and 9 bases stayed unmatched. Germline V CDR1 and CDR2: LGHNA, YNFKEQ. The CDR3 covers 15 residues. CDR3 bases: TGTGCCAGCAGCAATGAGTTCGGACAGGCCTACGAGCAGTACTTC. This codes for CASSNEFGQAYEQYF.

This chain links TRBV6-5 with TRBJ2-3, with TRBD2 matching over 14 bases. Germline CDR1 and CDR2: MNHEY and SVGAGI. CDR3 length: 16 amino acids. V lost 2 bases, J lost 4 bases, and 2 bases stayed unmatched. This CDR3 is CASSYRLAGGADTQYF. In DNA form, the CDR3 reads TGTGCCAGCAGTTACCGACTAGCGGGAGGGGCAGATACGCAGTATTTT.

This clone was seen once. The V call is TRBV27, the J call TRBJ2-7, with D perhaps TRBD1 (6 bases). Trimming left V 5 bases short and J 1 base short, with 9 bases between. CDR1 is MNHEY, CDR2 SMNVEV, per germline (reference sequence). This CDR3 region has 13 residues. The CDR3 region has the DNA TGTGCCAGCAGTCCCGGGACATCCTACGAGCAGTACTTC. It specifies CASSPGTSYEQYF.

In this sample, this clone turned up once. The gene calls are TRBV13 and TRBJ2-1; TRBD2 agrees at 15 bases. The CDR3 is 19 residues long. Germline CDR1 reads PRHDT; CDR2 reads FYEKMQ (reference sequence). V shed 5 bases and J 3 bases; nucleotides not matched to a gene: 11. The CDR3 region has the DNA TGTGCCAGCAGCACCCAATATGGACTAGCGGGGGGGAGCTACAATGAGCAGTTCTTC. Residues: CASSTQYGLAGGSYNEQFF.

The chain joins TRBV28 to TRBJ1-2; D is unresolved. From germline, CDR1 is MDHEN and CDR2 SYDVKM. The CDR3 extends over 15 amino acids. The germline V and J ends were trimmed by 3 bases and 5 bases, with 16 bases remaining between them. CDR3 bases: TGTGCCAGCAGTTTCCGTCCGGGAGAGAATTATGGCTACACCTTC. It translates to CASSFRPGENYGYTF.

The chain uses TRBV10-3 and TRBJ2-1; 10 bases map to TRBD2. The germline V gene encodes CDR1 ENHRY and CDR2 SYGVKD. The CDR3 is 15 amino acids. With V trimmed by 3 bases and J by 5 bases, 4 bases remained unmatched. CDR3 in amino acids: CAISESTSGHNEQFF. CDR3 nucleotides: TGTGCCATCAGTGAATCGACTAGCGGGCACAATGAGCAGTTCTTC.

This chain uses TRBV28 with TRBJ2-7, with 12 bases identical to TRBD2. V lost 9 bases and J lost 3; bases outside the gene matches: 6. Looked up from germline, CDR1 is MDHEN and CDR2 is SYDVKM. CDR3 length: 14 residues. This CDR3 reads CASTTSGSLYEQYF. CDR3 nucleotides: TGTGCCAGTACGACTAGCGGGAGTCTCTACGAGCAGTACTTC.

This clone has just one count. The V gene is TRBV5-1, the J gene TRBJ2-5, with D possibly TRBD2 on 5 matching bases. Germline V lookup: CDR1 SGHRS, CDR2 YFSETQ. The V gene lost 3 bases and the J gene lost 7 bases, with 13 bases spanning the gap. The CDR3 contains 13 residues. CDR3 region: CASSSGSRGTQYF. CDR3 in DNA: TGCGCCAGCAGCTCCGGGTCCCGGGGGACCCAGTACTTC.

This chain links TRBV27 with TRBJ2-7; possible D gene TRBD1, 6 bases. Germline V CDR1 and CDR2: MNHEY, SMNVEV (reference sequence). Deletions cut 6 bases from V and 2 bases from J, with 14 bases between. This CDR3 is 14 amino acids long. The CDR3 sequence: CASSQDRFAYEQYF. DNA for the CDR3: TGTGCCAGCAGCCAAGACAGGTTCGCCTACGAGCAGTACTTC.

The chain carries TRBV18 and TRBJ1-2, with 7 bases that match TRBD1. Trimming removed 6 bases from V and 7 bases from J; junction bases left unmatched: 17. There are 16 residues in the CDR3. CDR1 is KGHSH, CDR2 LQKENI, per germline. The DNA of the CDR3 is TGTGCCAGCTCGCCTACCACAGGGGTAGTGGGAAGTGGCTACACCTTC. The encoded protein is CASSPTTGVVGSGYTF.

The chain is built from TRBV11-1 and TRBJ2-5, with TRBD1 identical over 11 bases. Germline CDR1 SGHAT, CDR2 FQDESV (reference sequence). This CDR3 contains 19 residues. The V and J ends lost 4 bases and 0 bases, in that order; junction bases with no gene match: 13. CDR3 nucleotide sequence: TGTGCCAGCAGCTCCGGACAGGGGGCGACAACTGGGTACCAAGAGACCCAGTACTTC. As protein: CASSSGQGATTGYQETQYF.

This chain connects TRBV6-6 to TRBJ2-7; weak D call: TRBD2 (6 bases). From germline, CDR1 is MNHNY and CDR2 SVGAGI (reference sequence). V was shortened by 6 bases and J by 1 base, with 16 bases between the two germline ends. This CDR3 has 15 amino acids. The CDR3 is CASSQRLGGSYEQYF. In DNA form, the CDR3 reads TGTGCCAGCAGCCAAAGACTCGGGGGTTCCTACGAGCAGTACTTC.

The rearrangement links TRBV5-4 to TRBJ2-3; TRBD1 matches 10 bases. The CDR3 totals 15 residues. Germline values: CDR1 SGHNT, CDR2 YYREEE (reference sequence). The V segment lost 2 bases and the J segment 3 bases; nucleotides outside the gene matches: 3. CDR3 coding DNA: TGTGCCAGCAGCTTAGCGGGACAGGGGACAGATACGCAGTATTTT. It encodes CASSLAGQGTDTQYF.

This sequence joins TRBV4-1 and TRBJ2-1; possibly TRBD2 for D (6 bases). V was cut by 4 bases and J by 2 bases, with 12 bases left in between. CDR3 length equals 15 residues. Germline loops: CDR1 MGHRA, CDR2 YSYEKL. This chain's CDR3 is CASSRLPGAYNEQFF. The CDR3 bases are TGCGCCAGCAGCCGCCTGCCGGGAGCCTACAATGAGCAGTTCTTC.

The chain couples TRBV5-4 to TRBJ1-4, with 8 bases aligning to TRBD1. The CDR3 sequence is 14 residues long. The V gene end was trimmed by 4 bases and the J gene end by 7 bases; junction bases not matched to a gene: 6. The germline gives CDR1 SGHNT, CDR2 YYREEE (reference sequence). The CDR3 reads CASSQDRAAEKLFF. In nucleotides, the CDR3 is TGTGCCAGCAGCCAGGACAGGGCTGCTGAAAAACTGTTTTTT.

J is TRBJ2-7 and V is TRBV6-1; D possibly corresponds to TRBD1 (6 bases). Trimming shortened V by 5 bases and J by 6 bases, and 17 bases separated the two germline ends. Germline V gene data show CDR1 as MNHNS and CDR2 as SASEGT. The CDR3 has 14 residues. CDR3 nucleotides: TGTGCCAGCAGTCAACTCAACAGGGTCGGCGAGCAGTACTTC. Translating gives CASSQLNRVGEQYF.

V usage is TRBV5-1 and J usage is TRBJ2-2, with 7 bases that match TRBD1. The V segment lost 9 bases and the J segment 6 bases; nucleotides outside the gene matches: 11. The V gene's germline CDR1 is SGHRS and CDR2 YFSETQ. The CDR3 covers 14 residues. CDR3 DNA sequence: TGCGCCAACCCGGAAGGGACAGCCGCCGGGGAGCTGTTTTTT. Translated: CANPEGTAAGELFF.

The V call is TRBV7-2, the J call TRBJ2-5, with D possibly matching TRBD2 (6 bases). The length of the CDR3 is 16 residues. Germline V gives CDR1 SGHTA, CDR2 FQGNSA. Trimming left V 5 bases short and J 2 bases short, with 18 bases between. In DNA form, the CDR3 reads TGTGCCAGCAGCCCGTGGTCTTCAGGAGGGCAAGAGACCCAGTACTTC. Protein sequence: CASSPWSSGGQETQYF.